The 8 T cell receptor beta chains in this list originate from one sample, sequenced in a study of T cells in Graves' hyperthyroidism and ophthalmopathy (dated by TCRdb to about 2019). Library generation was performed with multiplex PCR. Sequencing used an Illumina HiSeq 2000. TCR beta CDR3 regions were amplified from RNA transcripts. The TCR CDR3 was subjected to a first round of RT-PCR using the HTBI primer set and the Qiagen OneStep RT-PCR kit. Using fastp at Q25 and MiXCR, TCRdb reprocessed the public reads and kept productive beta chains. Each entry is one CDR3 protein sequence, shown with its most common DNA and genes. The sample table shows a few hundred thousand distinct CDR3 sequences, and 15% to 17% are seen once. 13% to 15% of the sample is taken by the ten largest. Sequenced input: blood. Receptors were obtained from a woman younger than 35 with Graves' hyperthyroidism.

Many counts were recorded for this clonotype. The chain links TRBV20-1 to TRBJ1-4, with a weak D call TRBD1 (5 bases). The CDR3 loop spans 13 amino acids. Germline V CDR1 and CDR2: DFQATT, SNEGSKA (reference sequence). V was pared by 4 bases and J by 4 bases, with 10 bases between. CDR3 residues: CSATGKDNEKLFF. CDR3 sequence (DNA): TGCAGTGCTACAGGGAAGGATAATGAAAAACTGTTTTTT.

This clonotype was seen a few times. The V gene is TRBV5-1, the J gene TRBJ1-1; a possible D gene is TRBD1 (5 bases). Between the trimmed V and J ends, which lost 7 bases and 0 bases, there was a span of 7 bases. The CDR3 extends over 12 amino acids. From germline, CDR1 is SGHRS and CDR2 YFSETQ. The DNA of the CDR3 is TGCGCCAGCGCGGGGGTGAACACTGAAGCTTTCTTT. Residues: CASAGVNTEAFF.

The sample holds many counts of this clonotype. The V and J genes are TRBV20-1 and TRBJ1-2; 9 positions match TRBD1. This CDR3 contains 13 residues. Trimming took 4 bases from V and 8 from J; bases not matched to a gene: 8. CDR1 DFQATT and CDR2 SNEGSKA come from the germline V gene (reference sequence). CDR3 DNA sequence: TGCAGTGCTAAAGCCGGGACAGGGAAAGGCTACACCTTC. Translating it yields CSAKAGTGKGYTF.

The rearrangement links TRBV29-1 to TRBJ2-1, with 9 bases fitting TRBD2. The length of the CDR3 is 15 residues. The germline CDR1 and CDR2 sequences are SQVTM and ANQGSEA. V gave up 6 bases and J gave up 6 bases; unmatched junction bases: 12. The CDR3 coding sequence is TGCAGCGTCGCTCCGGACCTAGCGGGGATCAATGAGCAGTTCTTC. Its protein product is CSVAPDLAGINEQFF.

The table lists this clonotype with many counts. The CDR3 DNA follows: TGTGCCATCAGTTCTACTAGCGGGGGGGCTCGGGAGACCCAGTACTTC. This sequence encodes CAISSTSGGARETQYF. This chain uses TRBV10-3 with TRBJ2-5, with TRBD2 identical over 13 bases. The V gene's germline CDR1 is ENHRY and CDR2 SYGVKD. Trimming removed 5 bases from V and 5 bases from J; junction bases left unmatched: 8. CDR3 length: 16 residues.

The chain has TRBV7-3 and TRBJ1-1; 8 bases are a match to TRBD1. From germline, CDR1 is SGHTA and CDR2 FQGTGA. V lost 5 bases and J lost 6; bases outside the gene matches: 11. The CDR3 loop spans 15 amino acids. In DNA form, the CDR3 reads TGTGCCAGCAGCCTAGCAGGGGGCAGTCCTGCTGAAGCTTTCTTT. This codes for CASSLAGGSPAEAFF.

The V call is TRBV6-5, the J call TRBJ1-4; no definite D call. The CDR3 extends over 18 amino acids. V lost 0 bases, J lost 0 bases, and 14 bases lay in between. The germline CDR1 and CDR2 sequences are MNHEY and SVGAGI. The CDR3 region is CASSYSPPNPATNEKLFF. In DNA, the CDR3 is TGTGCCAGCAGTTACTCACCCCCAAACCCTGCAACTAATGAAAAACTGTTTTTT.

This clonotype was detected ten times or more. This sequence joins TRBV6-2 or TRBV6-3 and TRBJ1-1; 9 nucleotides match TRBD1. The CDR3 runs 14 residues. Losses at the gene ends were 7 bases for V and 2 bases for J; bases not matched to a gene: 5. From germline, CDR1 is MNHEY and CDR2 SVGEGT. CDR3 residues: CASTQQGANTEAFF. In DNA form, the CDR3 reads TGTGCCAGCACCCAACAGGGGGCTAACACTGAAGCTTTCTTT.